This T cell receptor (beta chain) was sequenced during a study of coeliac disease. At the level of the study: Each coeliac patient was active, refractory type I, or diet-controlled.

This clone occurred a few times. Sequencing was performed with immunoSEQ multiplex PCR; in TCRdb, only in-frame clones are kept and a portion is missing. Of fewer than 1,900 clones in the sample, roughly 60% were seen once. This CDR3 has 16 residues. In germline, CDR1 is SEHNR, CDR2 FQNEAQ (reference sequence). The V end was cut by 4 bases, the J end by 5 bases, with 20 bases between. This rearrangement joins TRBV7-9 to TRBJ2-5; possible D gene TRBD2, 6 bases. The source of this sequence is a woman aged 50 to 65 with celiac disease on a gluten-free diet. The sequenced sample was intraepithelial lymphocytes from the gut. This CDR3 reads CASSSLPWGGLETQYF. CDR3 in DNA: TGTGCCAGCAGCTCCCTCCCCTGGGGAGGTCTCGAGACCCAGTACTTC.